One TCR beta chain is described in this entry. Its binding antigen is unknown. Base qualities are not at hand, and no much larger clone is one base apart. The collaborating institutions used their own protocols to collect whole blood in K2EDTA tubes. For TCRbeta analysis, collaborators shipped samples in one of three forms: frozen whole blood, isolated PBMCs, or DNA extracted from either of those sample types. This entry is derived from a study of blood T cell repertoires in COVID-19 (TCRdb year 2020). For the study in its entirety: Samples covering the acute and convalescent phases of COVID-19 were provided by collaborators in the United States, Italy and Spain. Sample metadata almost always included a de-identified subject ID, COVID-19 status, age in years and sex. The samples were drawn from the first 160 participants of the ongoing ImmuneRACE study and from about 1,200 subjects provided by 6 global collaborators. Subjects who had been exposed to COVID-19, were actively infected with it, or had recovered from it provided the deeply sampled blood TCRbeta repertoires that made up the dataset. The prospective study material was composed of cDNA or gDNA derived from T cells, B-cell-depleted T cells, or PBMCs. A freely available public database, intended as a resource for researchers studying the immune response to SARS-CoV-2, is where the repertoires were released. Where available, HLA class I and class II types were taken from metadata supplied by the sample provider and were not determined by assay-based typing. Study-wide conclusions, independent of this receptor: How much clinical and demographic metadata was included differed by source and by participant, and the metadata was provided uncurated.

From the cysteine up to the phenylalanine, the CDR3 has a length of 15 residues. Only the CDR3 region is kept as DNA, spanning 45 bases read in frame from base 1. The junction shows trimming of 2 bases on V and 8 bases on J, plus 15 bases between the germline ends. In the germline V gene, CDR1 corresponds to MNHEY and CDR2 to SVGAGI. The immunoSEQ Assay, a bias-controlled multiplex PCR, was used to amplify TCRbeta CDR3 regions from genomic DNA. Per the original workflow: Within the assay, amplification of reference gene primers was used to estimate how many nucleated cells each sample contained. Sequence reads were collapsed and filtered to measure the absolute abundance of every unique TCRbeta CDR3 rearrangement. For each sample, productive Simpson clonality was calculated as the square root of Simpson's diversity index across productive rearrangements. The clones in this table, taken by TCRdb from immuneACCESS, are in-frame only. Not every clone is retained; where verified, under half of the shortfall comes from an unresolved V gene, and the cause of the rest is unknown. V and J calls and clone size are copied from that table; D and trimming were computed from the DNA. Present in this sample are 310,000 or so clones, around 89% of which were seen just once. In total, the top ten clones hold approximately 4% of the sample.

The sequence derives from a woman aged 45-60 years with active or convalescent COVID-19. The chain uses TRBV6-5 and TRBJ1-4; possibly the D gene is TRBD1, per 5 matching bases. Sequencing input: peripheral blood. The CDR3 here reads CASSYRGLGPEKLFF. The DNA is TGTGCCAGCAGTTACCGCGGCCTGGGGCCCGAAAAACTGTTTTTT.